A selection of T cell receptor beta chains follows, all from one sample in a study of blood T cell repertoires in COVID-19. TCRdb keeps only in-frame clones here, not all; method: immunoSEQ multiplex PCR. The sample consists of approximately 150,000 clones, around 84% of them appearing once. The sample comprised peripheral blood. These receptors came from a human donor in a cohort sampled during active COVID-19. The CDR3 runs from the conserved cysteine through the conserved F or W. The D gene is left open where the match is weak. Some rows mark clone size as missing; the rest say once, few, many or name a class of expanded clone.

V gene	CDR3 length	D gene	J gene	clone size	CDR3 DNA	CDR3 protein
TRBV7-9	15	TRBD2	TRBJ2-3	.	TGTGCCAGCAGTACTAGCGGAGGTAGCACAGATACGCAGTATTTT	CASSTSGGSTDTQYF
TRBV5-1	14	TRBD1	TRBJ2-1	.	TGCGCCAGCAGCCCGGGGACAGCCCTCAATGAGCAGTTCTTC	CASSPGTALNEQFF
TRBV6-1	13	.	TRBJ1-2	few	TGTGCCAGCAGTGAACGGTACAACTATGGCTACACCTTC	CASSERYNYGYTF
TRBV7-9	14	.	TRBJ2-7	.	TGTGCCAGCAGCCTAGACAGTAGCTCCTACGAGCAGTACTTC	CASSLDSSSYEQYF
TRBV6-4	15	.	TRBJ2-3	.	TGTGCCAGCAGGATGTCGACAGGTAGCACAGATACGCAGTATTTT	CASRMSTGSTDTQYF
TRBV5-5	13	.	TRBJ2-1	.	TGTGCCAGCAGCTTCATACTCTACAATGAGCAGTTCTTC	CASSFILYNEQFF
TRBV28	14	TRBD2	TRBJ2-3	.	TGTGCCAGCAGTGGCGGGGGGAGCACAGATACGCAGTATTTT	CASSGGGSTDTQYF
TRBV7-3	16	TRBD2	TRBJ2-1	.	TGTGCCAGCAGCCTTTCTTTAGCGGGGGCTTACAATGAGCAGTTCTTC	CASSLSLAGAYNEQFF
TRBV10-1	16	.	TRBJ1-1	few	TGCGCCAGCAGTGAGTTCGGGGGACCCATGAACACTGAAGCTTTCTTT	CASSEFGGPMNTEAFF
TRBV19	15	.	TRBJ1-2	.	TGTGCCAGTAGTATCAGGGTACGGGAGGCGTATGGCTACACCTTC	CASSIRVREAYGYTF
TRBV2	12	.	TRBJ2-1	.	TGTGCCAGCTGGACAGAGTACAATGAGCAGTTCTTC	CASWTEYNEQFF
TRBV7-3	14	TRBD2	TRBJ2-5	.	TGTGCCAGCAGCTTTAGCGGGTCTGGGGAGACCCAGTACTTC	CASSFSGSGETQYF
TRBV5-1	15	.	TRBJ2-7	.	TGCGCCAGCAGCTTGGTTTCCTCAGGCTCCTACGAGCAGTACTTC	CASSLVSSGSYEQYF
TRBV12-3/TRBV12-4	12	TRBD1	TRBJ1-2	.	TGTGCCAGCAGTTTCGCCAGGGGGTTGAACACCTTC	CASSFARGLNTF
TRBV4-1	18	.	TRBJ2-3	.	TGCGCCAGCAGCCAGGGGACGGGAGTCCTCGGAGGCACAGATACGCAGTATTTT	CASSQGTGVLGGTDTQYF
TRBV6-5	14	TRBD1	TRBJ1-4	.	TGTGCCAGCAGTTCAAACAGGGGGAATGAAAAACTGTTTTTT	CASSSNRGNEKLFF
TRBV12-3/TRBV12-4	11	.	TRBJ2-3	.	TGTGCCAGCAGCACAGGTTATACGCAGTATTTT	CASSTGYTQYF
TRBV5-4	16	TRBD2	TRBJ2-2	.	TGTGCCAGCAGCCCGGGGAGGGGTTCAAACACCGGGGAGCTGTTTTTT	CASSPGRGSNTGELFF
TRBV9	15	.	TRBJ2-2	.	TGTGCCAGCAGCTCCAAGACTAGAAACACCGGGGAGCTGTTTTTT	CASSSKTRNTGELFF
TRBV19	13	.	TRBJ1-1	.	TGTGCCAGTGCCCAGGACAGAAACACTGAAGCTTTCTTT	CASAQDRNTEAFF
TRBV28	14	TRBD1	TRBJ1-2	.	TGTGCCAGCACTTTTTCGAGGGGGCGCAGAGGCTACACCTTC	CASTFSRGRRGYTF
TRBV3-1/TRBV3-2	14	TRBD1	TRBJ2-7	.	TGTGCCAGCAGCCGACGGGACAGGGGATCCGAGCAGTACTTC	CASSRRDRGSEQYF
TRBV2	14	TRBD1	TRBJ1-2	.	TGTGCCAGCAGGCGAGGACAGGACCTTTGGGGCTACACCTTC	CASRRGQDLWGYTF
TRBV6-4	16	.	TRBJ2-3	.	TGTGCCAGCAGTGACAGAGCGAGAGATAGCACAGATACGCAGTATTTT	CASSDRARDSTDTQYF
TRBV14	16	TRBD2	TRBJ2-2	.	TGTGCCAGCAGCCGTCTCGCGGGAGAGTACACCGGGGAGCTGTTTTTT	CASSRLAGEYTGELFF
TRBV11-2	15	.	TRBJ1-6	.	TGTGCCAGCAGCTTAAAGGCGGCTTATAATTCACCCCTCCACTTT	CASSLKAAYNSPLHF
TRBV5-4	16	.	TRBJ2-3	.	TGTGCCAGCAGCGACCGGGAACCCCGCGGCACAGATACGCAGTATTTT	CASSDREPRGTDTQYF